Following are 12 T cell receptor beta chains from one sample sequenced in a study of T cell responses to AZD1222 COVID-19 vaccine. The assay was immunoSEQ multiplex PCR, and TCRdb's table has in-frame clones only and misses some. The sample carries around 30,000 clones, approximately 90% recorded once. This specimen was peripheral blood, taken on day 0 of AZD1222 vaccination. The receptors shown here come from an adult in good health.

The chain uses TRBV7-2 and TRBJ1-2; D is possibly TRBD1 (5 bases). Germline-derived CDR1 and CDR2 are SGHTA and FQGNSA. V dropped 5 bases and J dropped 10 bases, with 20 bases sitting between them. The CDR3 covers 14 residues. CDR3 bases: TGTGCCAGCAGCCCATCCCTTAGGACAATAGCCTACACCTTC. It is translated as CASSPSLRTIAYTF.

This clone was seen just once. The CDR3 bases are TGTGCCAGCGGGAAGGGCACCCACGAGCAGTACTTC. Its translation: CASGKGTHEQYF. The chain joins TRBV12-3 or TRBV12-4 to TRBJ2-7; D call uncertain. This CDR3 is built from 12 residues. V lost 8 bases, J lost 5 bases, and 13 bases lay in between.

The chain uses TRBV7-2 and TRBJ2-3, with a possible D match to TRBD2 (8 bases). Deletions cut 5 bases from V and 1 base from J, with 19 bases between. This CDR3 has 17 residues. CDR1 and CDR2 from the germline V gene are SGHTA and FQGNSA. CDR3 DNA sequence: TGTGCCAGCAGCCTGGGGACAGCGGGGGCCCGCACAGATACGCAGTATTTT. This codes for CASSLGTAGARTDTQYF. Drawing the rest from reference TRBV7-2 and TRBJ2-3, the complete variable domain is GAGVSQSPSNKVTEKGKDVELRCDPISGHTALYWYRQSLGQGLEFLIYFQGNSAPDKSGLPSDRFSAERTGGSVSTLTIQRTQQEDSAVYLCASSLGTAGARTDTQYFGPGTRLTVL.

The rearrangement links TRBV7-9 to TRBJ2-1; 8 bases match TRBD2. CDR3 length equals 14 residues. The V gene end was trimmed by 8 bases and the J gene end by 7 bases; junction bases not matched to a gene: 10. CDR1 SEHNR and CDR2 FQNEAQ come from the germline V gene (reference sequence). For the CDR3, the DNA is TGTGCCAGCGGACCGCTGACTAGCGAGAATGAGCAGTTCTTC. This sequence encodes CASGPLTSENEQFF.

The rearrangement joins TRBV27 to TRBJ2-7, with 11 bases identical to TRBD2. The CDR3 runs 15 residues. J lost 7 bases, V lost 3 bases, and 8 bases had no gene match. Germline-derived CDR1 and CDR2 are MNHEY and SMNVEV (reference sequence). CDR3 region: CASSFQTSGGSEQYF. The CDR3 DNA reads TGTGCCAGCAGTTTCCAAACTAGCGGGGGTAGTGAGCAGTACTTC.

The chain combines TRBV3-1 (or the pseudogene TRBV3-2) with TRBJ2-1; no clear D gene. The V gene lost 0 bases and the J gene lost 0 bases, with 9 bases spanning the gap. Germline CDR1 reads LGHDT; CDR2 reads YNNKEL (reference sequence). The CDR3 loop spans 16 amino acids. CDR3 in amino acids: CASSQDRRISYNEQFF. CDR3 in DNA: TGTGCCAGCAGCCAAGATCGGCGGATCTCCTACAATGAGCAGTTCTTC.

The V and J genes are TRBV5-4 and TRBJ2-1; the D is unclear. The V end lost 0 bases, the J end lost 3 bases, and 10 bases lay between the germline ends. Germline assignment: CDR1 SGHNT and CDR2 YYREEE (reference sequence). The CDR3 is made up of 15 amino acids. CDR3 loop: CASSLVLGNYNEQFF. In DNA form, the CDR3 reads TGTGCCAGCAGCTTGGTCCTAGGGAACTACAATGAGCAGTTCTTC.

The rearrangement joins TRBV30 to TRBJ1-2, with D maybe TRBD1 (6 bases). With 2 bases removed from V and 3 bases from J, the gap between germline ends came to 19 bases. CDR3 length: 16 residues. From germline, CDR1 is GTSNPN and CDR2 SVGIG (reference sequence). Here the CDR3 reads CAWSPLGGHSDYGYTF. For the CDR3, the DNA is TGTGCCTGGAGTCCCCTAGGGGGGCACTCGGACTATGGCTACACCTTC.

This chain joins TRBV5-1 and TRBJ1-6; weak D call: TRBD1 (5 bases). Germline assignment: CDR1 SGHRS and CDR2 YFSETQ. The CDR3 runs 15 residues. Trimming left V 0 bases short and J 3 bases short, with 7 bases between. The CDR3 DNA reads as TGCGCCAGCAGCTTGGGACAGCGCTATAATTCACCCCTCCACTTT. This gives the protein CASSLGQRYNSPLHF.

V gene TRBV3-1 (or the pseudogene TRBV3-2) combines with J gene TRBJ2-2, with D tentatively TRBD2 (5 bases). In germline, CDR1 is LGHDT, CDR2 YNNKEL (reference sequence). Trimming took 1 base from V and 5 from J, leaving 8 bases between them. This CDR3 has 14 amino acids. Here the CDR3 DNA reads TGTGCCAGCAGCCAAGTTCGGGATACCGGGGAGCTGTTTTTT. Translating it yields CASSQVRDTGELFF.

V and J are TRBV19 and TRBJ1-1; tentative D call: TRBD1 (6 bases). This CDR3 contains 14 residues. In germline, CDR1 is LNHDA, CDR2 SQIVND (reference sequence). Trimming cost V 3 bases and J 13 bases, with 21 bases left between them. The CDR3 loop reads CASSIAPTTPTGFF. The CDR3 bases are TGTGCCAGTAGTATTGCCCCGACCACCCCGACAGGTTTCTTT.

CDR3: CASSLYRQDKDGYTF. The DNA of the CDR3 is TGTGCCAGCAGCTTGTATAGACAGGACAAGGATGGCTACACCTTC. V is TRBV5-6 and J is TRBJ1-2, with D perhaps matching TRBD1 (6 bases). The CDR3 has 15 residues. CDR1 is SGHDT, CDR2 YYEEEE, per germline. V gave up 1 base and J gave up 6 bases, with 16 bases separating them.